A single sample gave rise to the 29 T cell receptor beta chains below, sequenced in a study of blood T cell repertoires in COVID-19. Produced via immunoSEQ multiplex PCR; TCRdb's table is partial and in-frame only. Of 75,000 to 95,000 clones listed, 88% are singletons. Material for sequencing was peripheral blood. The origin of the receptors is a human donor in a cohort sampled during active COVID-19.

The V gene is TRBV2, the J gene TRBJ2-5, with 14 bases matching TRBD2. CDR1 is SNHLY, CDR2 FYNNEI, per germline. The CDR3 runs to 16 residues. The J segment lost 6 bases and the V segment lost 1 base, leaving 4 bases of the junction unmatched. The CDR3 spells CASSEGGLAGVQTQYF. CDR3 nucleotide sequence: TGTGCCAGCAGTGAAGGGGGACTAGCGGGAGTACAGACCCAGTACTTC.

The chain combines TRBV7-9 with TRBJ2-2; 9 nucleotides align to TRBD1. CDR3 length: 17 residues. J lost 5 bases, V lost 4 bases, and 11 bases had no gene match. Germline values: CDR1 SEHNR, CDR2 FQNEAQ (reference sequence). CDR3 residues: CASSSPPGQGRTGELFF. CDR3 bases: TGTGCCAGCAGCTCACCCCCAGGACAGGGGAGGACCGGGGAGCTGTTTTTT.

CDR3 region: CASSFGVEESPLHF. Written as DNA, the CDR3 is TGTGCCAGCAGCTTTGGTGTAGAGGAATCACCCCTCCACTTT. The chain employs TRBV7-9 and TRBJ1-6; D remains unclear. The CDR3 consists of 14 residues. Per the germline V gene, CDR1 is SEHNR and CDR2 is FQNEAQ (reference sequence). Trimming took 3 bases from V and 10 from J, leaving 13 bases between them.

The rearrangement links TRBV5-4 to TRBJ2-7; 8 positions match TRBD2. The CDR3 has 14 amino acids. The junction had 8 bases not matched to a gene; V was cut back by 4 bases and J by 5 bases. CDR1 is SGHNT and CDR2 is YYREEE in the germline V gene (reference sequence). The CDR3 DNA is TGTGCCAGCAGCCGGGGGGGGGTTAGAAACGAGCAGTACTTC. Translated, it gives CASSRGGVRNEQYF.

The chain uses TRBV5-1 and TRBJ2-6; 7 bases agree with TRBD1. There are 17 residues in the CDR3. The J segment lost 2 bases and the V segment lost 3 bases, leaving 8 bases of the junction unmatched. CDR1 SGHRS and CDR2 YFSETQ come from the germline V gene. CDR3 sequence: CASSSQTGATGANVLTF. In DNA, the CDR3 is TGCGCCAGCAGCTCACAAACAGGGGCTACTGGGGCCAACGTCCTGACTTTC. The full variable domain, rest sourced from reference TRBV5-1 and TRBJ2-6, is KAGVTQTPRYLIKTRGQQVTLSCSPISGHRSVSWYQQTPGQGLQFLFEYFSETQRNKGNFPGRFSGRQFSNSRSEMNVSTLELGDSALYLCASSSQTGATGANVLTFGAGSRLTVL.

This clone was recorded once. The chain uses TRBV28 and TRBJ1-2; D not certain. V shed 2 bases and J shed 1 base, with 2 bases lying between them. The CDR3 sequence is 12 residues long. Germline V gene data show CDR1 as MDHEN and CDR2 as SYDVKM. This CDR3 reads CASSLRNYGYTF. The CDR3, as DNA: TGTGCCAGCAGTTTACGTAACTATGGCTACACCTTC.

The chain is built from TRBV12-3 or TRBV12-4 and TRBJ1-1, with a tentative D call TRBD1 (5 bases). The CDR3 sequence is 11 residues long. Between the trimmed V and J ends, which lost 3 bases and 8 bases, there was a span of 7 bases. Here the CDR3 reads CASSLTVEAFF. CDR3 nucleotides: TGTGCCAGCAGTTTGACAGTAGAAGCTTTCTTT.

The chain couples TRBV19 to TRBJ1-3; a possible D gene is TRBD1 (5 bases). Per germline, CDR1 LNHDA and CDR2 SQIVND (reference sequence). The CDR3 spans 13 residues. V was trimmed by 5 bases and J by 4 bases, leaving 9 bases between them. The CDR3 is CASSATVGNTIYF. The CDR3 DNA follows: TGTGCCAGTAGTGCGACAGTCGGAAACACCATATATTTT.

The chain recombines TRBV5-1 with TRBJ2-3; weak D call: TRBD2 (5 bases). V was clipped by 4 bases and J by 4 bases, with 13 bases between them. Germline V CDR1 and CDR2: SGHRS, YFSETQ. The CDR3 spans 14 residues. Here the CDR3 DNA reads TGCGCCAGCAGCCCAACTAGAACCGCAGATACGCAGTATTTT. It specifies CASSPTRTADTQYF.

For the CDR3, the DNA is TGTGCCGCGTCCGCGGGAGGCGGCACAGATACGCAGTATTTT. Translation: CAASAGGGTDTQYF. This rearrangement joins TRBV6-5 to TRBJ2-3; 8 bases fit TRBD2. CDR3 length: 14 amino acids. Germline loops: CDR1 MNHEY, CDR2 SVGAGI. The trim removed 11 bases at V and 1 base at J, leaving 8 bases unmatched.

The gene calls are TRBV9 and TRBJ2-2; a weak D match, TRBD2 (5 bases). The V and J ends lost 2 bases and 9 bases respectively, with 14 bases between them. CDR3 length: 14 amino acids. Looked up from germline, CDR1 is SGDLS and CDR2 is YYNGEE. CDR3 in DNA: TGTGCCAGCAGCGTCCGGCCCGGGATTAGGGAGCTGTTTTTT. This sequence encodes CASSVRPGIRELFF.

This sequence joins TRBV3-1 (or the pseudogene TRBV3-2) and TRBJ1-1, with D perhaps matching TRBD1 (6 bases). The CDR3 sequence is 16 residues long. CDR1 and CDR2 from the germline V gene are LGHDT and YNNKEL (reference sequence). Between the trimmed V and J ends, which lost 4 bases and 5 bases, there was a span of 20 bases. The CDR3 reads CASSLGGGGARTEAFF. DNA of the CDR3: TGTGCCAGCAGCCTTGGGGGAGGGGGGGCGAGGACTGAAGCTTTCTTT.

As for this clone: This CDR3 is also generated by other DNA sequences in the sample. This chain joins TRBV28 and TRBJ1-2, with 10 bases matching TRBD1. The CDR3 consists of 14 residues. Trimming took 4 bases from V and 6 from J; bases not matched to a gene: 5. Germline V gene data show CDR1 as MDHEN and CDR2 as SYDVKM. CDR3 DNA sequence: TGTGCCAGCAGTTCCCGTGGGACAGGGGATGGCTACACCTTC. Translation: CASSSRGTGDGYTF.

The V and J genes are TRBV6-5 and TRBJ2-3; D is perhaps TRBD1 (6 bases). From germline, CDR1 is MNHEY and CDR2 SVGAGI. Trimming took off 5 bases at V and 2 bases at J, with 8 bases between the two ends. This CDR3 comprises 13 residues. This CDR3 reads CASSRDTTDTQYF. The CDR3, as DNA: TGTGCCAGCAGTCGGGACACCACAGATACGCAGTATTTT.

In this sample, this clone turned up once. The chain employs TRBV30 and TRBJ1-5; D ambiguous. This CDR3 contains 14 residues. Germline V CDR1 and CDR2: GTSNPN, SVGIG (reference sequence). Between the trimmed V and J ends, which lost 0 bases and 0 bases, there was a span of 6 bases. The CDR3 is CAWSVDNSNQPQHF. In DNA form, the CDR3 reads TGTGCCTGGAGTGTCGACAATAGCAATCAGCCCCAGCATTTT.

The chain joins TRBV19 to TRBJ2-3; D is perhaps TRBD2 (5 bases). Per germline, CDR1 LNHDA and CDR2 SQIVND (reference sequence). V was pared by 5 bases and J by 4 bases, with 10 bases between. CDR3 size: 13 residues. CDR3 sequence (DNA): TGTGCCAGTAGTCAAGGACTCTCAGATACGCAGTATTTT. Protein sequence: CASSQGLSDTQYF.

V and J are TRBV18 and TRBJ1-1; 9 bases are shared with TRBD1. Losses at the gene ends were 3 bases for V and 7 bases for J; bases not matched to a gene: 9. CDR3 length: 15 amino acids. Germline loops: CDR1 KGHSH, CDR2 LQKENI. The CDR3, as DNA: TGTGCCAGCTCACCCATCACCCCGGGACAGGGTGAAGCTTTCTTT. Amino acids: CASSPITPGQGEAFF. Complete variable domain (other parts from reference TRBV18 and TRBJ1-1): NAGVMQNPRHLVRRRGQEARLRCSPMKGHSHVYWYRQLPEEGLKFMVYLQKENIIDESGMPKERFSAEFPKEGPSILRIQQVVRGDSAAYFCASSPITPGQGEAFFGQGTRLTVV.

CDR3 coding DNA: TGTGCCAGCAGCCTTAGGCAGGGATTGAACACTGAAGCTTTCTTT. Its translation: CASSLRQGLNTEAFF. The chain carries TRBV14 and TRBJ1-1; TRBD1 is a possible D gene (5 bases). This CDR3 spans 15 amino acids. Looked up from germline, CDR1 is SGHDN and CDR2 is FVKESK. Deletions cut 4 bases from V and 0 bases from J, with 12 bases between.

The CDR3 DNA follows: TGCGCCAGCATCGGGACAGGGTATGGCTACGAGCAGTACTTC. Translated, it gives CASIGTGYGYEQYF. The V gene is TRBV10-1, the J gene TRBJ2-7; 9 bases agree with TRBD1. There are 14 residues in the CDR3. V lost 7 bases and J lost 3; bases outside the gene matches: 7. Germline CDR1 reads WNHNN; CDR2 reads SYGVQD (reference sequence).

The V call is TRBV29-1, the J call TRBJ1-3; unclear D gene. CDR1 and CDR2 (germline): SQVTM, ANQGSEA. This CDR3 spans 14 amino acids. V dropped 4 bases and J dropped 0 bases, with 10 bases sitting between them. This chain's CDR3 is CSVGGRSSGNTIYF. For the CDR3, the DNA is TGCAGCGTTGGTGGGAGAAGCTCTGGAAACACCATATATTTT.

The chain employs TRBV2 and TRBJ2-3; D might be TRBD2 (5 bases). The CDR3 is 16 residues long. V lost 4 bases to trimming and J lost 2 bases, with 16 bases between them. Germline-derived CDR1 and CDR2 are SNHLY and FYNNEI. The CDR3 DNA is TGTGCCAGCAGTGGGGTTAGCGACCACCACACAGATACGCAGTATTTT. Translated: CASSGVSDHHTDTQYF.

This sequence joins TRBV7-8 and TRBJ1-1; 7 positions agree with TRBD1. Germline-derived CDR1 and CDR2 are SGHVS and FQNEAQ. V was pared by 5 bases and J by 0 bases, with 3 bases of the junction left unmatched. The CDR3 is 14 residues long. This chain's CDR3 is CASSRGQVNTEAFF. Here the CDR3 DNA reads TGTGCCAGCAGCCGAGGACAGGTGAACACTGAAGCTTTCTTT. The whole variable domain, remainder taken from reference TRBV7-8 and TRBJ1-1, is GAGVSQSPRYKVAKRGQDVALRCDPISGHVSLFWYQQALGQGPEFLTYFQNEAQLDKSGLPSDRFFAERPEGSVSTLKIQRTQQEDSAVYLCASSRGQVNTEAFFGQGTRLTVV.

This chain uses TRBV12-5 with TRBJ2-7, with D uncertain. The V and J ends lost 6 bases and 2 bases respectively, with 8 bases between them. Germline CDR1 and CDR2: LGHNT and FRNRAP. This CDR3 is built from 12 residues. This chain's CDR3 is CASGISPYEQYF. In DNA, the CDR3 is TGTGCTAGTGGCATAAGCCCCTACGAGCAGTACTTC.

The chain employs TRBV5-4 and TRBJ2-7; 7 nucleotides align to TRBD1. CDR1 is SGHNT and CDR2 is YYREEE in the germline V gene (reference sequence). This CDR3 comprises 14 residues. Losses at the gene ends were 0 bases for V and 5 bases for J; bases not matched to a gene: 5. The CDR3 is CASSLDPGGHEQYF. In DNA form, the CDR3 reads TGTGCCAGCAGCTTGGACCCAGGGGGTCACGAGCAGTACTTC.

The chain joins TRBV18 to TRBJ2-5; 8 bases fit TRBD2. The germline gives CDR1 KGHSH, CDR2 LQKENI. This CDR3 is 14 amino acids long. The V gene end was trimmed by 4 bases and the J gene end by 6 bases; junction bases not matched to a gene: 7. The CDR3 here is CASSHREGMQTQYF. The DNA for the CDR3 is TGTGCCAGCTCACACCGGGAGGGGATGCAGACCCAGTACTTC.

The CDR3: CASSAGSYNEQFF. In DNA form, the CDR3 reads TGCGCCAGCAGTGCAGGCTCCTACAATGAGCAGTTCTTC. The chain uses TRBV10-1 and TRBJ2-1, with D unclear. Germline loops: CDR1 WNHNN, CDR2 SYGVQD (reference sequence). Trimming took off 4 bases at V and 0 bases at J, with 4 bases between the two ends. The CDR3 loop spans 13 amino acids.

The CDR3 DNA is TGTGCCAGCAGTCAACCGCGGGGGGTACGCACAGATACGCAGTATTTT. Amino acids: CASSQPRGVRTDTQYF. This chain links TRBV27 with TRBJ2-3; 8 bases agree with TRBD2. There are 16 residues in the CDR3. Germline V CDR1 and CDR2: MNHEY, SMNVEV (reference sequence). V trimming: 5 bases; J trimming: 1 base; junction bases outside the gene matches: 8.

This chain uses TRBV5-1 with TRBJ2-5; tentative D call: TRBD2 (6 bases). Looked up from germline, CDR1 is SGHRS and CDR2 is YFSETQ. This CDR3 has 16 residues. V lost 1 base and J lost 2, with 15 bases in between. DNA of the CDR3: TGCGCCAGCAGCTTGCGGGCGGGGACGCCTCAAGAGACCCAGTACTTC. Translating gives CASSLRAGTPQETQYF.

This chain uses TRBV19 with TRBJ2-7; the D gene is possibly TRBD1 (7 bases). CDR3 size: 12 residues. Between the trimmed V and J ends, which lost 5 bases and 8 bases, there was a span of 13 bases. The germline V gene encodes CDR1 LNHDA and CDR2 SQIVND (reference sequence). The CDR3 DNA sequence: TGTGCCAGTAGTTCACAGGGGAGGAAGCAGTACTTC. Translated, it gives CASSSQGRKQYF. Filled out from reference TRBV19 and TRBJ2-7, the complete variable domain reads DGGITQSPKYLFRKEGQNVTLSCEQNLNHDAMYWYRQDPGQGLRLIYYSQIVNDFQKGDIAEGYSVSREKKESFPLTVTSAQKNPTAFYLCASSSQGRKQYFGPGTRLTVT.